This TCR beta chain was documented in a study of blood T cell repertoires in COVID-19. Method: immunoSEQ multiplex PCR; TCRdb's copy keeps in-frame clones and lacks some. This table holds about 370,000 clones, around 87% found once. The CDR3 covers 13 residues. With 2 bases removed from V and 4 bases from J, the gap between germline ends came to 8 bases. The chain carries TRBV12-3 or TRBV12-4 and TRBJ1-1; D is unclear. Sequenced material: peripheral blood. This sequence was found in a woman in her thirties with COVID-19, enrolled during active disease. CDR3 residues: CASSLSSGTEAFF. The CDR3 DNA reads TGTGCCAGCAGTTTATCGTCGGGCACTGAAGCTTTCTTT.